The 16 T cell receptor beta chains presented below share a single source sample, sequenced in a study of regulatory T cells in long-lasting Graves disease. The time point here: newly diagnosed GD, antithyroid drugs for less than 3 months. There was RNA extracted from PBMCs, and the TCR library was made from it. Building of the TCR beta libraries involved iRepertoire HTBI primers and Arm-PCR of CDR3 regions. TCRdb used MiXCR to reprocess the multiplex PCR reads, holding one entry per CDR3 protein. The table lists 450,000 to 600,000 distinct CDR3 sequences, 13% of them singletons. The sample was also reused in another study, on T cells in Graves' hyperthyroidism and ophthalmopathy.

Sequencing was performed on peripheral blood mononuclear cells (PBMCs), taken at new diagnosis, from a patient treated with antithyroid drugs. The origin of the receptors is a man under 40 with Graves disease.

This chain uses TRBV7-9 with TRBJ1-1, with 8 bases that match TRBD1. This CDR3 spans 15 amino acids. The junction had 14 bases not matched to a gene; V was cut back by 7 bases and J by 7 bases. The germline V gene has CDR1 SEHNR and CDR2 FQNEAQ (reference sequence). Here the CDR3 DNA reads TGTGCCAGCAACCGGCAGGGGGCCGTTAAGGATGAAGCTTTCTTT. It yields the protein CASNRQGAVKDEAFF.

Of note for this clonotype: A read error likely explains this, since a far larger clone differs by one base. The chain joins TRBV7-9 to TRBJ2-1, with D possibly TRBD2 on 6 matching bases. Germline V gene lookup returns CDR1 SEHNR and CDR2 FQNEAQ (reference sequence). The CDR3 covers 14 residues. V lost 10 bases and J 5 bases, leaving 18 bases between the germline ends. CDR3 amino acids: CAIDRDSFHNEQFF. The CDR3 DNA reads TGTGCCATCGACCGGGACTCCTTCCACAATGAGCAGTTCTTC. Complete variable domain (other parts from reference TRBV7-9 and TRBJ2-1): DTGVSQNPRHKITKRGQNVTFRCDPISEHNRLYWYRQTLGQGPEFLTYFQNEAQLEKSRLLSDRFSAERPKGSFSTLEIQRTEQGDSAMYLCAIDRDSFHNEQFFGPGTRLTVL.

CDR3 amino acids: CASSEGAGAVETQYF. CDR3 sequence (DNA): TGTGCCAGCAGTGAAGGGGCGGGAGCGGTGGAGACCCAGTACTTC. The V call is TRBV6-2 or TRBV6-3, the J call TRBJ2-5; TRBD2 aligns across 7 bases. From germline, CDR1 is MNHEY and CDR2 SVGEGT. The J segment lost 5 bases and the V segment lost 5 bases, leaving 11 bases of the junction unmatched. There are 15 residues in the CDR3.

In this sample, this clonotype turned up many times. V and J are TRBV27 and TRBJ2-2; 11 bases agree with TRBD2. The CDR3 runs 15 residues. The V gene end was trimmed by 2 bases and the J gene end by 5 bases; junction bases not matched to a gene: 1. CDR1 is MNHEY and CDR2 is SMNVEV in the germline V gene (reference sequence). The CDR3, as DNA: TGTGCCAGCAGTTTAACTAGCGGGGGAACCGGGGAGCTGTTTTTT. The encoded protein is CASSLTSGGTGELFF.

J is TRBJ2-2 and V is TRBV12-3 or TRBV12-4; 11 nucleotides line up with TRBD2. CDR3 length equals 17 residues. V shed 3 bases, J shed 2 bases, and the junction held 5 bases outside the gene matches. Here the CDR3 DNA reads TGTGCCAGCAGTTTTTGGCTAGCGGGAGGTAACACCGGGGAGCTGTTTTTT. It is translated as CASSFWLAGGNTGELFF.

This clonotype has at least ten counts. The gene calls are TRBV7-6 and TRBJ2-7; D might be TRBD1 (7 bases). The germline CDR1 and CDR2 sequences are SGHVS and FNYEAQ. The V end was cut by 5 bases, the J end by 2 bases, with 16 bases between. CDR3 length: 15 amino acids. The CDR3, as DNA: TGTGCCAGCAGCCCGGACTACAGGGGTCCCTACGAGCAGTACTTC. This translates into CASSPDYRGPYEQYF.

This clonotype has ten or more counts. DNA for the CDR3: TGTGCCAGCAGTGAACGACTCAACACAGATACGCAGTATTTT. Its translation: CASSERLNTDTQYF. V usage is TRBV12-3 or TRBV12-4 and J usage is TRBJ2-3; no definite D call. This CDR3 is built from 14 residues. V was pared by 5 bases and J by 2 bases, with 11 bases between.

This clonotype showed up many times. The gene calls are TRBV27 and TRBJ1-6, with 9 bases identical to TRBD1. The CDR3 length is 19 residues. Germline CDR1 MNHEY, CDR2 SMNVEV (reference sequence). The trim removed 5 bases at V and 2 bases at J, leaving 13 bases unmatched. The CDR3: CASSPGTGSPGAYNSPLHF. In DNA, the CDR3 is TGTGCCAGCAGTCCCGGGACAGGGTCACCTGGAGCCTATAATTCACCCCTCCACTTT.

This clonotype came up many times. The chain has TRBV5-1 and TRBJ1-2; D is undetermined. The germline CDR1 and CDR2 sequences are SGHRS and YFSETQ. The CDR3 is 16 residues long. The germline V and J ends were trimmed by 3 bases and 2 bases, with 17 bases remaining between them. CDR3 DNA: TGCGCCAGCAGCTCAGGCTGGGGAACGGCGAACTATGGCTACACCTTC. This encodes CASSSGWGTANYGYTF.

Many counts were recorded for this clonotype. The V call is TRBV20-1, the J call TRBJ1-1; 9 bases are a match to TRBD1. J gave up 0 bases and V 6 bases, and 8 bases lay outside the gene matches. The CDR3 length is 15 residues. Germline CDR1 is DFQATT and CDR2 is SNEGSKA (reference sequence). The CDR3 nucleotides are TGCAGTGCGTACAACAGGGGGCTGGTGAACACTGAAGCTTTCTTT. Translating gives CSAYNRGLVNTEAFF.

A single count supports this clonotype. V gene TRBV30 combines with J gene TRBJ2-7; 9 bases fit TRBD1. The CDR3 runs 13 residues. The germline V gene encodes CDR1 GTSNPN and CDR2 SVGIG (reference sequence). V trimming: 1 base; J trimming: 3 bases; junction bases outside the gene matches: 1. The CDR3 nucleotides read TGTGCCTGGAGTGGACAGGGGGGCTACGAGCAGTACTTC. Protein sequence: CAWSGQGGYEQYF.

In its sample, this clonotype was seen many times. The rearrangement uses TRBV2 and TRBJ1-4, with TRBD1 identical over 7 bases. Germline loops: CDR1 SNHLY, CDR2 FYNNEI. The CDR3 spans 14 residues. The ends lost 6 bases at V and 5 bases at J; junction bases unmatched: 6. CDR3 nucleotides: TGTGCCAGCAGCGGGACAGCACTAAATGAAAAACTGTTTTTT. Translation: CASSGTALNEKLFF.

This clonotype was detected a few times. J is TRBJ2-7 and V is TRBV11-2; weak D call: TRBD1 (5 bases). Trimming removed 0 bases from V and 6 bases from J, with 18 bases in between. The CDR3 is 16 amino acids. Germline V gene data show CDR1 as SGHAT and CDR2 as FQNNGV. The DNA for the CDR3 is TGTGCCAGCAGCTTAGAATCGACTGTAGTAAGGGGCGAGCAGTACTTC. Its translation is CASSLESTVVRGEQYF.

The chain employs TRBV6-4 and TRBJ2-3; a weak D match, TRBD2 (6 bases). With 6 bases removed from V and 6 bases from J, the gap between germline ends came to 16 bases. The germline gives CDR1 MRHNA, CDR2 SNTAGT. CDR3 length equals 14 residues. The CDR3 DNA follows: TGTGCCAGCAGCGGCGGGATAGAAAGGGATACGCAGTATTTT. Translating it yields CASSGGIERDTQYF.

J is TRBJ2-3 and V is TRBV20-1, with 16 bases identical to TRBD2. This CDR3 contains 17 residues. Germline V lookup: CDR1 DFQATT, CDR2 SNEGSKA (reference sequence). CDR3 bases: TGCAGCGCTTCCGGGACTAGCGGGAGGGCCGTTCCAGATACGCAGTATTTT. Translating gives CSASGTSGRAVPDTQYF.

This clonotype was seen at least ten times. This sequence joins TRBV20-1 and TRBJ1-1, with a possible D match to TRBD1 (6 bases). Germline V CDR1 and CDR2: DFQATT, SNEGSKA (reference sequence). V was trimmed by 5 bases and J by 2 bases, leaving 15 bases between them. CDR3 length: 14 residues. This chain's CDR3 is CSAGSQGGNTEAFF. The CDR3 nucleotides are TGCAGTGCTGGATCACAGGGAGGAAACACTGAAGCTTTCTTT.